This TCR beta chain was documented in a study of cytomegalovirus exposure and HLA in healthy donors. This CDR3 has 15 residues. The germline CDR1 and CDR2 sequences are SGHTA and FQGNSA. Trimming took 5 bases from V and 0 from J; bases not matched to a gene: 4. This clone occurred once. Its antigen is undetermined. Amplification used 60 Vbeta primers and 13 Jbeta primers. Some clones are missing from TCRdb's copy, which holds only in-frame ones; the method was immunoSEQ multiplex PCR. The table shows around 170,000 clones, with 79% occurring only once. Study outcomes and limitations: HLA alleles showed associations with about 15,000 TCR beta sequences in a later analysis, at a 0.05 false discovery rate.

The chain employs TRBV7-2 and TRBJ1-2; 9 nucleotides match TRBD1. The sample consisted of PBMCs. The receptor comes from a woman between 35 and 50 years old in good health and CMV-seronegative. The CDR3 protein is CASSLRQGANYGYTF. CDR3 nucleotides: TGTGCCAGCAGCCTCCGACAGGGGGCTAACTATGGCTACACCTTC.